This TCR beta chain originates from a study of T cell responses to AZD1222 COVID-19 vaccine. Assay: immunoSEQ multiplex PCR; the TCRdb copy retains only in-frame clones and omits some. The table lists 120,000 or so clones, less than 95% of them singletons. The V end lost 1 base, the J end lost 2 bases, and 9 bases lay between the germline ends. The CDR3 consists of 15 residues. The germline CDR1 and CDR2 sequences are SEHNR and FQNEAQ (reference sequence). Study-wide results and caveats: Clonal diversity was possibly underestimated, and the donors were mostly white British, with more females. Baseline testing showed seropositivity in only six or seven AZD1222 recipients.

Worth noting for this clone: The antigen is not known.

The specimen was peripheral blood, collected on day 0 of MenACWY control vaccination. The sequence derives from an adult in good health. The chain recombines TRBV7-9 with TRBJ1-3; D not certain. In nucleotides, the CDR3 is TGTGCCAGCAGCTTAGATCGGCAGACTGGAAACACCATATATTTT. It translates to CASSLDRQTGNTIYF.